The 17 T cell receptor beta chains below come from one sample, sequenced in a study of T cell repertoires in cytomegalovirus infection. TCRdb reprocessed the reads via MiXCR and lists one record per CDR3 protein. This sample has over 150,000 distinct CDR3 sequences, with approximately 18% found just once. The sequencing input was CD8+ T cells from PBMCs. Every receptor here comes from a human donor in good health (CMV status not recorded). Some clones in this sample may be carry-over from other donors' samples.

This clonotype has only a few counts. This chain connects TRBV7-8 to TRBJ2-7, with 7 bases lining up with TRBD2. Germline V gives CDR1 SGHVS, CDR2 FQNEAQ. The CDR3 has 13 amino acids. J gave up 7 bases and V 1 base, and 4 bases lay outside the gene matches. Here the CDR3 reads CASSLGGGIEQYF. The CDR3 nucleotides read TGTGCCAGCAGCTTAGGGGGGGGAATAGAGCAGTACTTC.

V and J are TRBV7-6 and TRBJ2-2; TRBD2 agrees at 10 bases. Germline V gene lookup returns CDR1 SGHVS and CDR2 FNYEAQ. Trimming took 5 bases from V and 7 from J; bases not matched to a gene: 7. There are 15 residues in the CDR3. The CDR3 loop reads CASSPHSGGNGELFF. CDR3 DNA: TGTGCCAGCAGCCCCCATAGCGGGGGGAACGGGGAGCTGTTTTTT.

This chain connects TRBV14 to TRBJ2-7, with D unresolved. The germline CDR1 and CDR2 sequences are SGHDN and FVKESK. Trimming stripped 4 bases from V and 4 bases from J, with 8 bases between. This CDR3 comprises 12 residues. The CDR3 loop reads CASSLHPYEQYF. The CDR3 nucleotides are TGTGCCAGCAGCCTCCATCCATACGAGCAGTACTTC.

The CDR3 here is CASTAGGTEAFF. The CDR3 DNA sequence: TGTGCCAGCACCGCGGGGGGGACAGAAGCTTTCTTT. This chain links TRBV12-3 or TRBV12-4 with TRBJ1-1; maybe TRBD1 (6 bases). Trimming stripped 7 bases from V and 8 bases from J, with 14 bases between. The CDR3 covers 12 residues.

This clonotype has a handful of counts. The V and J genes are TRBV9 and TRBJ2-7; D remains ambiguous. The V end was cut by 0 bases, the J end by 0 bases, with 10 bases between. The CDR3 runs to 15 residues. Germline lookup yields CDR1 SGDLS and CDR2 YYNGEE. This CDR3 is CASSVVPVTSYEQYF. In nucleotides, the CDR3 is TGTGCCAGCAGCGTAGTACCCGTGACCTCCTACGAGCAGTACTTC. Complete variable domain (other parts from reference TRBV9 and TRBJ2-7): DSGVTQTPKHLITATGQRVTLRCSPRSGDLSVYWYQQSLDQGLQFLIQYYNGEERAKGNILERFSAQQFPDLHSELNLSSLELGDSALYFCASSVVPVTSYEQYFGPGTRLTVT.

V is TRBV6-2 or TRBV6-3 and J is TRBJ2-1, with D possibly TRBD2 on 7 matching bases. V was pared by 6 bases and J by 7 bases, with 16 bases between. Germline V lookup: CDR1 MNHEY, CDR2 SVGEGT. The CDR3 contains 14 residues. CDR3 loop: CASRDGGGHNEQFF. The CDR3 DNA sequence: TGTGCCAGCAGGGACGGCGGGGGACATAATGAGCAGTTCTTC.

This clonotype was counted at least ten times. The rearrangement links TRBV25-1 to TRBJ1-2; no firm D call. This CDR3 is 13 amino acids long. From germline, CDR1 is MGHDK and CDR2 SYGVNS. V lost 1 base, J lost 8 bases, and 11 bases lay in between. CDR3 nucleotide sequence: TGTGCCAGCAGTGAATTGGTGTCTTCGGGCTACACCTTC. It yields the protein CASSELVSSGYTF.

This clonotype was found a few times. The chain links TRBV9 to TRBJ1-1, with D hard to call. V dropped 5 bases and J dropped 2 bases, with 10 bases sitting between them. Germline CDR1 and CDR2: SGDLS and YYNGEE. CDR3 length: 13 amino acids. DNA for the CDR3: TGTGCCAGCAGGGGTTCAGGAAACACTGAAGCTTTCTTT. Encoded protein: CASRGSGNTEAFF.

This clonotype has only a few counts. The chain recombines TRBV28 with TRBJ2-3; D is possibly TRBD1 (5 bases). V was shortened by 3 bases and J by 6 bases, with 13 bases between the two germline ends. Germline V gene sequence: CDR1 MDHEN, CDR2 SYDVKM. The CDR3 is 14 amino acids. CDR3 sequence: CASSFFNRSDTQYF. The CDR3 DNA is TGTGCCAGCAGTTTTTTCAACAGGTCGGATACGCAGTATTTT.

The sample holds a few counts of this clonotype. CDR3 sequence: CSAGGGVPYEQYF. The CDR3 nucleotides read TGCAGCGCGGGCGGAGGGGTCCCCTACGAGCAGTACTTC. The chain carries TRBV29-1 and TRBJ2-7, with D perhaps TRBD2 (6 bases). Trimming shortened V by 7 bases and J by 2 bases, and 15 bases separated the two germline ends. CDR1 and CDR2 from the germline V gene are SQVTM and ANQGSEA. CDR3 size: 13 residues.

V usage is TRBV2 and J usage is TRBJ2-7; 10 bases map to TRBD1. CDR1 is SNHLY, CDR2 FYNNEI, per germline. V shed 7 bases and J 6 bases; nucleotides not matched to a gene: 12. The CDR3 is made up of 15 amino acids. The CDR3 is CASKNGTGVLVEQYF. In nucleotides, the CDR3 is TGTGCCAGCAAGAACGGGACAGGGGTGTTAGTCGAGCAGTACTTC.

The chain employs TRBV6-2 or TRBV6-3 and TRBJ1-1; no clear D. The germline V gene encodes CDR1 MNHEY and CDR2 SVGEGT. V lost 9 bases and J 0 bases, leaving 14 bases between the germline ends. The CDR3 has 14 amino acids. CDR3 sequence reads: CASKSRAMNTEAFF. The CDR3 bases are TGTGCCAGTAAATCCAGAGCAATGAACACTGAAGCTTTCTTT.

This chain links TRBV6-5 with TRBJ2-7; 10 bases map to TRBD1. The germline gives CDR1 MNHEY, CDR2 SVGAGI. Trimming removed 7 bases from V and 4 bases from J; junction bases left unmatched: 13. There are 16 residues in the CDR3. The CDR3 sequence: CASTITPGQGIYEQYF. The CDR3 DNA reads as TGTGCCAGCACCATCACGCCGGGACAGGGGATTTACGAGCAGTACTTC.

This clonotype has more than one count but fewer than ten. This rearrangement joins TRBV20-1 to TRBJ2-7; D gene ambiguous. Germline V gene sequence: CDR1 DFQATT, CDR2 SNEGSKA (reference sequence). CDR3 size: 15 residues. V was clipped by 2 bases and J by 0 bases, with 14 bases between them. CDR3 bases: TGCAGTGCTAGACATCACGGAGCTAGCTCCTACGAGCAGTACTTC. It is translated as CSARHHGASSYEQYF.

This clonotype was found a few times. This chain connects TRBV7-3 to TRBJ1-1; a weak D match, TRBD1 (5 bases). CDR3 length: 15 residues. With 2 bases removed from V and 1 base from J, the gap between germline ends came to 11 bases. Germline loops: CDR1 SGHTA, CDR2 FQGTGA. The CDR3 nucleotides are TGTGCCAGCAGCTTATCCGGGGGGTCGAACACTGAAGCTTTCTTT. Amino acids: CASSLSGGSNTEAFF.

The gene calls are TRBV6-5 and TRBJ2-7; 7 bases map to TRBD2. Trimming cost V 0 bases and J 7 bases; bases outside gene matches: 9. The CDR3 is 15 amino acids. CDR1 and CDR2 (germline): MNHEY, SVGAGI. The CDR3 here is CASSYSPGLDREQYF. The CDR3 region has the DNA TGTGCCAGCAGTTACTCCCCTGGACTAGATAGGGAGCAGTACTTC.

This chain connects TRBV7-9 to TRBJ2-3; D remains unclear. Germline CDR1 reads SEHNR; CDR2 reads FQNEAQ (reference sequence). The ends were cut back, 6 bases at V and 2 bases at J, with 24 bases in the middle. CDR3 length: 18 residues. CDR3 protein: CASRFGRGREPYTDTQYF. CDR3 coding DNA: TGTGCCAGCAGGTTCGGTAGAGGACGAGAACCCTACACAGATACGCAGTATTTT.